Listed below are T cell receptor beta chains from one sample, sequenced in a study of blood T cell repertoires in COVID-19. The repertoire was sequenced with immunoSEQ multiplex PCR; TCRdb's copy has only in-frame clones and lacks some. The repertoire holds tens of thousands of clones, with about 85% as singletons. Sequencing used peripheral blood. The receptors here all came from a woman aged 50 to 65 with COVID-19, enrolled during active disease. Both conserved end residues are part of each CDR3. The D gene is left open where the match is weak. Some rows mark clone size as missing; the rest say once, few, many or name a class of expanded clone.

CDR3nt: TGTGCCAGCAGTCCCGGGACTAGCTGGGAAAATGAGCAGTTCTTC
CDR3aa: CASSPGTSWENEQFF
v_gene: TRBV28
d_gene: TRBD2
abundance: NA
j_gene: TRBJ2-1

CDR3nt: TGTGCCAGCAGCACAGACAGGGGGCTTAGGACTGAAGCTTTCTTT
CDR3aa: CASSTDRGLRTEAFF
v_gene: TRBV11-2
d_gene: TRBD1
abundance: few
j_gene: TRBJ1-1

CDR3nt: TGTGCCATCAGTGAGTCGGGACTGTCCAAAAACATTCAGTACTTC
CDR3aa: CAISESGLSKNIQYF
v_gene: TRBV10-3
d_gene: NA
abundance: NA
j_gene: TRBJ2-4

CDR3nt: TGTGCCAGCAGTGAGGGGACTTTCAATGAGCAGTTCTTC
CDR3aa: CASSEGTFNEQFF
v_gene: TRBV28
d_gene: NA
abundance: NA
j_gene: TRBJ2-1

CDR3nt: TGTGCCAGCAGCCGTGGGAGCGTCACCTACGAGCAGTACTTC
CDR3aa: CASSRGSVTYEQYF
v_gene: TRBV3-1/TRBV3-2
d_gene: NA
abundance: NA
j_gene: TRBJ2-7

CDR3nt: TGTGCCAGTAGTCTCCGGGACAGGGGAGTGGATACGCAGTATTTT
CDR3aa: CASSLRDRGVDTQYF
v_gene: TRBV19
d_gene: TRBD1
abundance: NA
j_gene: TRBJ2-3

CDR3nt: TGCAGCGTTGCCGTGGCAGGGCCGCAAGAGACCCAGTACTTC
CDR3aa: CSVAVAGPQETQYF
v_gene: TRBV29-1
d_gene: NA
abundance: NA
j_gene: TRBJ2-5

CDR3nt: TGTGCCTCCGCATCGGCTAGCGGGGTTTTGGATGAGCAGTTCTTC
CDR3aa: CASASASGVLDEQFF
v_gene: TRBV30
d_gene: TRBD2
abundance: NA
j_gene: TRBJ2-1

CDR3nt: TGTGCCAGCAGATCTCCCGGGACTAGCGGCGAGCAGTACTTC
CDR3aa: CASRSPGTSGEQYF
v_gene: TRBV28
d_gene: TRBD2
abundance: NA
j_gene: TRBJ2-7

CDR3nt: TGTGCCAGCAGCGCCGCGTACACCGGGGAGCTGTTTTTT
CDR3aa: CASSAAYTGELFF
v_gene: TRBV5-4
d_gene: NA
abundance: NA
j_gene: TRBJ2-2

CDR3nt: TGTGCCAGTAGTATCAGTACAACTAATGAAAAACTGTTTTTT
CDR3aa: CASSISTTNEKLFF
v_gene: TRBV19
d_gene: NA
abundance: NA
j_gene: TRBJ1-4

CDR3nt: TGTGCCTGGAGCCTGCGGACAGGGGATGGCTACACCTTC
CDR3aa: CAWSLRTGDGYTF
v_gene: TRBV30
d_gene: TRBD1
abundance: NA
j_gene: TRBJ1-2

CDR3nt: TGTGCCAGCAGCTCCTCGGCCTCGACAGGGGAGGATGTGGAGACCCAGTACTTC
CDR3aa: CASSSSASTGEDVETQYF
v_gene: TRBV5-6
d_gene: TRBD1
abundance: NA
j_gene: TRBJ2-5

CDR3nt: TGTGCCAGCAGTTGGCAGGGGAATCAGCCCCAGCATTTT
CDR3aa: CASSWQGNQPQHF
v_gene: TRBV6-5
d_gene: NA
abundance: NA
j_gene: TRBJ1-5

CDR3nt: TGTGCCACCAGGTCCTATCAGCCCCAGCATTTT
CDR3aa: CATRSYQPQHF
v_gene: TRBV28
d_gene: NA
abundance: NA
j_gene: TRBJ1-5

CDR3nt: TGTGCCAGCAGCTTGGCTTTTCTAGCGGGAGGGACCAGCCACGAGCAGTACTTC
CDR3aa: CASSLAFLAGGTSHEQYF
v_gene: TRBV5-5
d_gene: TRBD2
abundance: NA
j_gene: TRBJ2-7

CDR3nt: TGTGCCAGCAGCCAAGGGGTGGGAGATACGCAGTATTTT
CDR3aa: CASSQGVGDTQYF
v_gene: TRBV2
d_gene: NA
abundance: NA
j_gene: TRBJ2-3

CDR3nt: TGTGCCAGCAGTGAAGCGCCGGGCGGGAGTACTTCTAGGCAGTACTTC
CDR3aa: CASSEAPGGSTSRQYF
v_gene: TRBV2
d_gene: TRBD2
abundance: NA
j_gene: TRBJ2-7

CDR3nt: TGCGCCAGCAGCTTGTTTCCGGGACAGGGGACGCTCCCGAGGAACACTGAAGCTTTCTTT
CDR3aa: CASSLFPGQGTLPRNTEAFF
v_gene: TRBV5-1
d_gene: TRBD1
abundance: NA
j_gene: TRBJ1-1

CDR3nt: TGTGCCAGCACCAGGGAATTTCAGCCCCAGCATTTT
CDR3aa: CASTREFQPQHF
v_gene: TRBV6-4
d_gene: NA
abundance: NA
j_gene: TRBJ1-5

CDR3nt: TGCGCCAGCAGCTTGGGTACTAGCGGATATCAAGAGACCCAGTACTTC
CDR3aa: CASSLGTSGYQETQYF
v_gene: TRBV5-1
d_gene: TRBD2
abundance: NA
j_gene: TRBJ2-5

CDR3nt: TGTGCCAGCAGTTCGGGACTAGCCATTACGCAGTATTTT
CDR3aa: CASSSGLAITQYF
v_gene: TRBV12-3/TRBV12-4
d_gene: TRBD2
abundance: NA
j_gene: TRBJ2-3

CDR3nt: TGTGCCAGCAGTCCACGTCGTGGGGGACAGGGGGCCGATTCACCCCTCCACTTT
CDR3aa: CASSPRRGGQGADSPLHF
v_gene: TRBV28
d_gene: TRBD1
abundance: NA
j_gene: TRBJ1-6

CDR3nt: TGTGCCTGGGACGGAGAGACCCAGTACTTC
CDR3aa: CAWDGETQYF
v_gene: TRBV30
d_gene: NA
abundance: once
j_gene: TRBJ2-5

CDR3nt: TGCGCCAGCAGCTTGGATGGGAGGAACACCATATATTTT
CDR3aa: CASSLDGRNTIYF
v_gene: TRBV5-1
d_gene: NA
abundance: NA
j_gene: TRBJ1-3

CDR3nt: TGCGCCAGCAGGCAACAGGGTTGGGGCACAGATACGCAGTATTTT
CDR3aa: CASRQQGWGTDTQYF
v_gene: TRBV5-1
d_gene: NA
abundance: NA
j_gene: TRBJ2-3

CDR3nt: TGTGCCAGCAGTTTAGTGCGGGGAGATACGCAGTATTTT
CDR3aa: CASSLVRGDTQYF
v_gene: TRBV12-3/TRBV12-4
d_gene: NA
abundance: once
j_gene: TRBJ2-3

CDR3nt: TGTGCCTCCCAGGGGGCCCTCCTTCCTTCACCCCTCCACTTT
CDR3aa: CASQGALLPSPLHF
v_gene: TRBV5-5
d_gene: TRBD1
abundance: NA
j_gene: TRBJ1-6

CDR3nt: TGTGCCAGCAGCTCCACAGGGGGCATGGAGAATTCACCCCTCCACTTT
CDR3aa: CASSSTGGMENSPLHF
v_gene: TRBV3-1/TRBV3-2
d_gene: TRBD1
abundance: NA
j_gene: TRBJ1-6

CDR3nt: TGCAGCGTTGACAACGGGGCCTACAATGAGCAGTTCTTC
CDR3aa: CSVDNGAYNEQFF
v_gene: TRBV29-1
d_gene: NA
abundance: NA
j_gene: TRBJ2-1

CDR3nt: TGTGCCAGTACCGCGGGACTAGCGGGACACGGGGAGCTGTTTTTT
CDR3aa: CASTAGLAGHGELFF
v_gene: TRBV19
d_gene: TRBD2
abundance: NA
j_gene: TRBJ2-2

CDR3nt: TGTGCCAGCAACCCGACAGGGCGGGGTAGAGCTTTCTTT
CDR3aa: CASNPTGRGRAFF
v_gene: TRBV28
d_gene: TRBD1
abundance: NA
j_gene: TRBJ1-1

CDR3nt: TGTGCCAGCACTCTAGGACAGAAGAGACAGCCCCAGCATTTT
CDR3aa: CASTLGQKRQPQHF
v_gene: TRBV6-5
d_gene: NA
abundance: NA
j_gene: TRBJ1-5

CDR3nt: TGTGCCAGCAGTCACGCGGGGACCGGTGGCTACACCTTC
CDR3aa: CASSHAGTGGYTF
v_gene: TRBV25-1
d_gene: NA
abundance: NA
j_gene: TRBJ1-2

CDR3nt: TGTGCCAGCACTCGAGGCGGGGTGGCATACAATGAGCAGTTCTTC
CDR3aa: CASTRGGVAYNEQFF
v_gene: TRBV6-5
d_gene: NA
abundance: NA
j_gene: TRBJ2-1

CDR3nt: TGTGCCAGCAGGGTGGCGGGAGATACGCAGTATTTT
CDR3aa: CASRVAGDTQYF
v_gene: TRBV28
d_gene: NA
abundance: NA
j_gene: TRBJ2-3

CDR3nt: TGTGCCAGCAGCAAAGGGCGCAGACTAGCGGGCTACGAGCAGTACTTC
CDR3aa: CASSKGRRLAGYEQYF
v_gene: TRBV21-1
d_gene: NA
abundance: NA
j_gene: TRBJ2-7

CDR3nt: TGTGCCAGCCCTAAGCGATACAGGGGCGGAAGCACTGAAGCTTTCTTT
CDR3aa: CASPKRYRGGSTEAFF
v_gene: TRBV28
d_gene: TRBD1
abundance: NA
j_gene: TRBJ1-1

CDR3nt: TGTGCCAGCAGCCCCATACCGACGGGGATAGCCAAAAGCATTCAGTACTTC
CDR3aa: CASSPIPTGIAKSIQYF
v_gene: TRBV9
d_gene: NA
abundance: NA
j_gene: TRBJ2-4

CDR3nt: TGTGCCAGCAGACCTCAGACAGGGGGCCTTGCCGGGGAGCTGTTTTTT
CDR3aa: CASRPQTGGLAGELFF
v_gene: TRBV28
d_gene: TRBD1
abundance: NA
j_gene: TRBJ2-2

CDR3nt: TGTGCCAGCAGGGTGGGGACTTCAGATACGCAGTATTTT
CDR3aa: CASRVGTSDTQYF
v_gene: TRBV12-3/TRBV12-4
d_gene: NA
abundance: NA
j_gene: TRBJ2-3

CDR3nt: TGTGCCAGCAACCCGGACAGTATCCCGCAGGAGACCCAGTACTTC
CDR3aa: CASNPDSIPQETQYF
v_gene: TRBV11-2
d_gene: NA
abundance: NA
j_gene: TRBJ2-5

CDR3nt: TGTGCCAGCAGCCATACAGGCGAGCAGTACTTC
CDR3aa: CASSHTGEQYF
v_gene: TRBV3-1/TRBV3-2
d_gene: NA
abundance: NA
j_gene: TRBJ2-7

CDR3nt: TGCGCCAGCAGTTCCGGGACAGGGCCCGGGGCCAACGTCCTGACTTTC
CDR3aa: CASSSGTGPGANVLTF
v_gene: TRBV5-1
d_gene: TRBD1
abundance: NA
j_gene: TRBJ2-6

CDR3nt: TGTGCCAGCAGCCGCGGGACAGGGGGCTGGGAGACCCAGTACTTC
CDR3aa: CASSRGTGGWETQYF
v_gene: TRBV7-9
d_gene: TRBD1
abundance: NA
j_gene: TRBJ2-5

CDR3nt: TGCGCCAGCAGCGCACAGGGGGGGAACACTGAAGCTTTCTTT
CDR3aa: CASSAQGGNTEAFF
v_gene: TRBV5-1
d_gene: TRBD1
abundance: NA
j_gene: TRBJ1-1

CDR3nt: TGTGCCAGCAGCTTGGGACTACCAGATACGCAGTATTTT
CDR3aa: CASSLGLPDTQYF
v_gene: TRBV5-4
d_gene: NA
abundance: few
j_gene: TRBJ2-3

CDR3nt: TGTGCCAGCCCCCCTCGGGACCAGCATTTT
CDR3aa: CASPPRDQHF
v_gene: TRBV6-6
d_gene: NA
abundance: once
j_gene: TRBJ1-5

CDR3nt: TGTGCCAGCAGCTTAAGATACCAGAATGAGCAGTTCTTC
CDR3aa: CASSLRYQNEQFF
v_gene: TRBV7-3
d_gene: NA
abundance: NA
j_gene: TRBJ2-1

CDR3nt: TGTGCCAGCAGTGCGGTTCTCTCCTACGAGCAGTACTTC
CDR3aa: CASSAVLSYEQYF
v_gene: TRBV2
d_gene: NA
abundance: once
j_gene: TRBJ2-7

CDR3nt: TGTGCCAGCAGTGAATACGTCCGCCAGGCCTGGAATCAGCCCCAGCATTTT
CDR3aa: CASSEYVRQAWNQPQHF
v_gene: TRBV6-1
d_gene: NA
abundance: NA
j_gene: TRBJ1-5

CDR3nt: TGTGCCAGCAGTTTACAGGGATCGGGGAATGAAAAACTGTTTTTT
CDR3aa: CASSLQGSGNEKLFF
v_gene: TRBV6-6
d_gene: NA
abundance: NA
j_gene: TRBJ1-4

CDR3nt: TGTGCCAGCTCGCTTGGGAGGGACACTGAAGCTTTCTTT
CDR3aa: CASSLGRDTEAFF
v_gene: TRBV18
d_gene: NA
abundance: once
j_gene: TRBJ1-1

CDR3nt: TGCGCCAGCAGCTGGGGGACAGGGTTCAGGGAGACCCAGTACTTC
CDR3aa: CASSWGTGFRETQYF
v_gene: TRBV5-1
d_gene: TRBD1
abundance: NA
j_gene: TRBJ2-5

CDR3nt: TGTGCCAGTAAACTCAGGGAGGGAACTGAAGCTTTCTTT
CDR3aa: CASKLREGTEAFF
v_gene: TRBV19
d_gene: NA
abundance: NA
j_gene: TRBJ1-1

CDR3nt: TGTGCCAGCAGTTACTCATCCGGGGCAGGGGGCAAGTTCTTC
CDR3aa: CASSYSSGAGGKFF
v_gene: TRBV6-5
d_gene: TRBD1
abundance: NA
j_gene: TRBJ2-1

CDR3nt: TGTGCCAGCAGCTTAAGCGGGGGGACTCAAGAGACCCAGTACTTC
CDR3aa: CASSLSGGTQETQYF
v_gene: TRBV7-3
d_gene: TRBD2
abundance: once
j_gene: TRBJ2-5

CDR3nt: TGTGCCAGCAGCTTGGTTGGCTGGGAGAACTATGGCTACACCTTC
CDR3aa: CASSLVGWENYGYTF
v_gene: TRBV5-6
d_gene: NA
abundance: NA
j_gene: TRBJ1-2